Listed here are 8 T cell receptor beta chains from one sample, sequenced in a study of shared clonotypes between healthy human individuals. CD45RO-negative, CCR7-positively selected cells formed the naive CD8 fraction, excluding terminally differentiated effector memory CD45RA+ cells. Method: immunoSEQ multiplex PCR; TCRdb's copy keeps in-frame clones and lacks some. The sample consists of 2 million or so clones, just under 95% of them appearing once. Sequencing was carried out using naive CD8+ T cells sorted from blood. These receptors all come from a man younger than 30 in good health.

This sequence joins TRBV7-8 and TRBJ1-1; D is perhaps TRBD1 (6 bases). Between the trimmed V and J ends, which lost 2 bases and 0 bases, there was a span of 13 bases. The CDR3 loop spans 16 amino acids. Germline CDR1 SGHVS, CDR2 FQNEAQ. The DNA of the CDR3 is TGTGCCAGCAGCTTATTTACAGGGCCTATGAACACTGAAGCTTTCTTT. This gives the protein CASSLFTGPMNTEAFF.

This clone occurred once. Other DNA sequences of this sample code for an identical CDR3. This chain connects TRBV19 to TRBJ1-1; 7 bases align to TRBD1. The CDR3 is 14 residues long. The V and J ends lost 1 base and 4 bases, in that order; junction bases with no gene match: 3. Germline V lookup: CDR1 LNHDA, CDR2 SQIVND (reference sequence). CDR3 residues: CASSIVPGGTEAFF. The CDR3 DNA is TGTGCCAGTAGTATAGTTCCAGGGGGCACTGAAGCTTTCTTT.

CDR3 sequence (DNA): TGTGCCAGCCGTCCTAAGCGGGAGAGGTCCTACGAGCAGTACTTC. Amino acids: CASRPKRERSYEQYF. The chain carries TRBV28 and TRBJ2-7, with 8 positions matching TRBD2. The junction had 10 bases not matched to a gene; V was cut back by 8 bases and J by 1 base. Germline V gene data show CDR1 as MDHEN and CDR2 as SYDVKM. CDR3 length equals 15 residues.

This sequence joins TRBV27 and TRBJ1-6, with D hard to call. This CDR3 contains 12 residues. The V and J ends lost 8 bases and 4 bases respectively, with 6 bases between them. The germline V gene has CDR1 MNHEY and CDR2 SMNVEV (reference sequence). The CDR3 protein is CASRDYNSPLHF. CDR3 DNA sequence: TGTGCCAGCCGTGATTATAATTCACCCCTCCACTTT.

This rearrangement joins TRBV7-2 to TRBJ2-2, with 8 bases lining up with TRBD2. Germline V gene lookup returns CDR1 SGHTA and CDR2 FQGNSA. V shed 4 bases and J 6 bases; nucleotides not matched to a gene: 4. The CDR3 has 14 amino acids. The CDR3 loop is CASSWGLGAGELFF. In DNA form, the CDR3 reads TGTGCCAGCAGCTGGGGACTAGGGGCCGGGGAGCTGTTTTTT.

This clone was recorded once. This chain links TRBV4-1 with TRBJ1-4, with D possibly being TRBD1 (5 bases). CDR3 length equals 16 residues. CDR1 and CDR2 from the germline V gene are MGHRA and YSYEKL. Trimming left V 1 base short and J 1 base short, with 10 bases between. CDR3 DNA: TGCGCCAGCAGCCAAGGGTTCCAGGGAACTAATGAAAAACTGTTTTTT. Its protein product is CASSQGFQGTNEKLFF.

The chain uses TRBV6-6 and TRBJ2-1, with unresolved D. This CDR3 has 12 residues. Germline CDR1 reads MNHNY; CDR2 reads SVGAGI (reference sequence). V lost 7 bases to trimming and J lost 0 bases, with 4 bases between them. The CDR3 region is CASMSSYNEQFF. The CDR3 region has the DNA TGTGCCAGCATGAGCTCCTACAATGAGCAGTTCTTC.

The chain links TRBV5-3 to TRBJ1-2; tentative D call: TRBD1 (5 bases). Being an ORF, TRBV5-3 has a function that is uncertain. The V end was cut by 4 bases, the J end by 4 bases, with 11 bases between. CDR3 length equals 13 residues. This CDR3 is CARSPYRSYGYTF. The CDR3 DNA sequence: TGTGCCAGAAGCCCTTACAGGAGCTATGGCTACACCTTC.